The sequence of this T cell receptor beta chain was determined in a study of cytomegalovirus exposure and HLA in healthy donors. Germline V gene data show CDR1 as MDHEN and CDR2 as SYDVKM. This CDR3 is 15 amino acids long. V lost 6 bases and J lost 2; bases outside the gene matches: 8. PCR amplification relied on 60 Vbeta primers (plus 13 Jbeta primers). Data came from immunoSEQ multiplex PCR; TCRdb stores just in-frame clones and leaves some out. The top ten clones hold 3.8% of a sample with 200,000 to 250,000 clones, about 78% of them seen once. The sequenced sample was PBMCs. The genes are TRBV28 and TRBJ1-2; 8 bases agree with TRBD1. This sequence originates from a male donor in good health and CMV-seronegative. The CDR3 spells CASRSPGGRNYGYTF. CDR3 sequence (DNA): TGTGCCAGCAGGTCCCCAGGGGGCAGAAACTATGGCTACACCTTC.